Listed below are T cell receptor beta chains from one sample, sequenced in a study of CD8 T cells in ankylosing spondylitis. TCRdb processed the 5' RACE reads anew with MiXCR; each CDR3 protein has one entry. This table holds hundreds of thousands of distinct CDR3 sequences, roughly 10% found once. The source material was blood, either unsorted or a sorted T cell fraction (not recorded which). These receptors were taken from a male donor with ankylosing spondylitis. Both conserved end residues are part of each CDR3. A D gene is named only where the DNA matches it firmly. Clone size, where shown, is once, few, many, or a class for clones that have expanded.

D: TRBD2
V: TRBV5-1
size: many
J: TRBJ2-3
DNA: TGCGCCAGCAGCTTGGCCCCTCTAGCGGAGGCAGGAGATACGCAGTATTTT
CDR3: CASSLAPLAEAGDTQYF

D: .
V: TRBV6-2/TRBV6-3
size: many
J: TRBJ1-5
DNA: TGTGCCAGCAGTTTGCAGGTGGGGGGGAATCAGCCCCAGCATTTT
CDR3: CASSLQVGGNQPQHF

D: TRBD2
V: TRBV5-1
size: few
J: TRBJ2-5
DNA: TGCGCCAGCAGCTCCTACGGACTAGCGGTTCCGGTTGGCGAGACCCAGTACTTC
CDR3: CASSSYGLAVPVGETQYF

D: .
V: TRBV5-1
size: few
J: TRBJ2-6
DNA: TGCGCCAGCAGCTTGGCCAATGAAGGGAACTCTGGGGCCAACGTCCTGACTTTC
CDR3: CASSLANEGNSGANVLTF

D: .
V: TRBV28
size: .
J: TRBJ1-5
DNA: TGTGCCAGCAGTTCCTCCCCCCGGCCCCAGCATTTT
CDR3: CASSSSPRPQHF

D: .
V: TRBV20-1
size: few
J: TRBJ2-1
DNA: TGCAGTGCTAGATTGTCGGGGCGGAGCTCCTACAATGAGCAGTTCTTC
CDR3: CSARLSGRSSYNEQFF

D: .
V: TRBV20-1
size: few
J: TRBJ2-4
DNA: TGCAGTGCATACCGGGCGCAGGGGGGCATTCAGTACTTC
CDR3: CSAYRAQGGIQYF

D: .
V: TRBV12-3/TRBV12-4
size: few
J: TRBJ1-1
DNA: TGTGCCAGCAGTTTTTCGTTCCAAGAAGCTTTCTTT
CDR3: CASSFSFQEAFF

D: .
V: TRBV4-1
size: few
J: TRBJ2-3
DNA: TGCGCCAGCAGCCAGACGGAGGGTTCAGATACGCAGTATTTT
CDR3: CASSQTEGSDTQYF

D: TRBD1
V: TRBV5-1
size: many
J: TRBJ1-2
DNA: TGCGCCAGCGCCCGACAGGGGGATGATGGCTACACCTTC
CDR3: CASARQGDDGYTF

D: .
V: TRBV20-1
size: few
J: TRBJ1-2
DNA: TGCAGTGCTAGAGGCGCGGGGGCGTGGGGCTATGGCTACACCTTC
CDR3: CSARGAGAWGYGYTF

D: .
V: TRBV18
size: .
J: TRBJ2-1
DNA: TGTGCCAGCTCACCGCGAGGTTTCGCCTACAATGAGCAGTTCTTC
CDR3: CASSPRGFAYNEQFF

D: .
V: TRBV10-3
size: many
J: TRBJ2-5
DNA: TGTGCCATCAGTCCCAGGGACAAGGAGACCCAGTACTTC
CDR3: CAISPRDKETQYF

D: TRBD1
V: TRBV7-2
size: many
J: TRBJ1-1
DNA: TGTGCCAGCAGCTCCTCCAGACAGGGATGGACTGAAGCTTTCTTT
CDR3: CASSSSRQGWTEAFF

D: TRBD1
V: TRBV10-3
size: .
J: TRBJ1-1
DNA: TGTGCCATCAGTATAACAGGGGAAAGGACTGAAGCTTTCTTT
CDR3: CAISITGERTEAFF

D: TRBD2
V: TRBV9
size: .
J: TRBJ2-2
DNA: TGTGCCAGCAGCGTAGCTTCTAGCGGGAGGGGTACCGGGGAGCTGTTTTTT
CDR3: CASSVASSGRGTGELFF

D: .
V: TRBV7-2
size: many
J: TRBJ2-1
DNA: TGTGCCAGCAGCCGGACTCGGGGCAATGAGCAGTTCTTC
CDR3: CASSRTRGNEQFF

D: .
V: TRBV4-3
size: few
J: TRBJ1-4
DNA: TGCGCCAGCAGCCAAGAAAGGGACTGGGAAAAACTGTTTTTT
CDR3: CASSQERDWEKLFF

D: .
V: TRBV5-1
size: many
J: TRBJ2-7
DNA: TGCGCCAGCACCTCAAGGAGCGGGTACAACGGCGAGCAGTACTTC
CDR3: CASTSRSGYNGEQYF

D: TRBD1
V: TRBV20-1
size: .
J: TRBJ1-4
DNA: TGCAGTGCTCGGCGGGGGACAGGGTACGAAAAACTGTTTTTT
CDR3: CSARRGTGYEKLFF

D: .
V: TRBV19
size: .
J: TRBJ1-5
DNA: TGTGCCAGTAGGAAGGGGCAGCTACTCAATCAGCCCCAGCATTTT
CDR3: CASRKGQLLNQPQHF

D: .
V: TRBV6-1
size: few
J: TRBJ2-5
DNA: TGTGCCAGCCGACGGTACCAAGAGACCCAGTACTTC
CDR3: CASRRYQETQYF

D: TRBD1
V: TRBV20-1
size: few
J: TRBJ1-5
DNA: TGCAGTGCTAGAGATGCGGCCAGGGGGTTAGGTCAGCCCCAGCATTTT
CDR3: CSARDAARGLGQPQHF

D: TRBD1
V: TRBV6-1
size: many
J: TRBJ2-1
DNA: TGTGCCAGCACCGAGGGACAGGGCAATGAGCAGTTCTTC
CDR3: CASTEGQGNEQFF

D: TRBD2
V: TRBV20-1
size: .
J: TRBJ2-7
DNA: TGCAGTGCTAGGGGCAGGGCGGGAGGTTTCGAGCAGTACTTC
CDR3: CSARGRAGGFEQYF

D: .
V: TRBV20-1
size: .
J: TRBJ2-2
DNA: TGCAGTGCTCCCCGGGACGGTGACACCGGGGAGCTGTTTTTT
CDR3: CSAPRDGDTGELFF

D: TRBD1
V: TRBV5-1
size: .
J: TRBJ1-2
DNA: TGCGCCAGCAGCTCCCGGACAGGCATCTATGGCTACACCTTC
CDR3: CASSSRTGIYGYTF

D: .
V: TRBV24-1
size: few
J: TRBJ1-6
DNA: TGTGCCACCAGTGAGGCCGATTCACCCCTCCACTTT
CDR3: CATSEADSPLHF

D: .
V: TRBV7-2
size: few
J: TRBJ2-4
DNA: TGTGCCAGCAGCTTAACCGTACAAAACATTCAGTACTTC
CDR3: CASSLTVQNIQYF